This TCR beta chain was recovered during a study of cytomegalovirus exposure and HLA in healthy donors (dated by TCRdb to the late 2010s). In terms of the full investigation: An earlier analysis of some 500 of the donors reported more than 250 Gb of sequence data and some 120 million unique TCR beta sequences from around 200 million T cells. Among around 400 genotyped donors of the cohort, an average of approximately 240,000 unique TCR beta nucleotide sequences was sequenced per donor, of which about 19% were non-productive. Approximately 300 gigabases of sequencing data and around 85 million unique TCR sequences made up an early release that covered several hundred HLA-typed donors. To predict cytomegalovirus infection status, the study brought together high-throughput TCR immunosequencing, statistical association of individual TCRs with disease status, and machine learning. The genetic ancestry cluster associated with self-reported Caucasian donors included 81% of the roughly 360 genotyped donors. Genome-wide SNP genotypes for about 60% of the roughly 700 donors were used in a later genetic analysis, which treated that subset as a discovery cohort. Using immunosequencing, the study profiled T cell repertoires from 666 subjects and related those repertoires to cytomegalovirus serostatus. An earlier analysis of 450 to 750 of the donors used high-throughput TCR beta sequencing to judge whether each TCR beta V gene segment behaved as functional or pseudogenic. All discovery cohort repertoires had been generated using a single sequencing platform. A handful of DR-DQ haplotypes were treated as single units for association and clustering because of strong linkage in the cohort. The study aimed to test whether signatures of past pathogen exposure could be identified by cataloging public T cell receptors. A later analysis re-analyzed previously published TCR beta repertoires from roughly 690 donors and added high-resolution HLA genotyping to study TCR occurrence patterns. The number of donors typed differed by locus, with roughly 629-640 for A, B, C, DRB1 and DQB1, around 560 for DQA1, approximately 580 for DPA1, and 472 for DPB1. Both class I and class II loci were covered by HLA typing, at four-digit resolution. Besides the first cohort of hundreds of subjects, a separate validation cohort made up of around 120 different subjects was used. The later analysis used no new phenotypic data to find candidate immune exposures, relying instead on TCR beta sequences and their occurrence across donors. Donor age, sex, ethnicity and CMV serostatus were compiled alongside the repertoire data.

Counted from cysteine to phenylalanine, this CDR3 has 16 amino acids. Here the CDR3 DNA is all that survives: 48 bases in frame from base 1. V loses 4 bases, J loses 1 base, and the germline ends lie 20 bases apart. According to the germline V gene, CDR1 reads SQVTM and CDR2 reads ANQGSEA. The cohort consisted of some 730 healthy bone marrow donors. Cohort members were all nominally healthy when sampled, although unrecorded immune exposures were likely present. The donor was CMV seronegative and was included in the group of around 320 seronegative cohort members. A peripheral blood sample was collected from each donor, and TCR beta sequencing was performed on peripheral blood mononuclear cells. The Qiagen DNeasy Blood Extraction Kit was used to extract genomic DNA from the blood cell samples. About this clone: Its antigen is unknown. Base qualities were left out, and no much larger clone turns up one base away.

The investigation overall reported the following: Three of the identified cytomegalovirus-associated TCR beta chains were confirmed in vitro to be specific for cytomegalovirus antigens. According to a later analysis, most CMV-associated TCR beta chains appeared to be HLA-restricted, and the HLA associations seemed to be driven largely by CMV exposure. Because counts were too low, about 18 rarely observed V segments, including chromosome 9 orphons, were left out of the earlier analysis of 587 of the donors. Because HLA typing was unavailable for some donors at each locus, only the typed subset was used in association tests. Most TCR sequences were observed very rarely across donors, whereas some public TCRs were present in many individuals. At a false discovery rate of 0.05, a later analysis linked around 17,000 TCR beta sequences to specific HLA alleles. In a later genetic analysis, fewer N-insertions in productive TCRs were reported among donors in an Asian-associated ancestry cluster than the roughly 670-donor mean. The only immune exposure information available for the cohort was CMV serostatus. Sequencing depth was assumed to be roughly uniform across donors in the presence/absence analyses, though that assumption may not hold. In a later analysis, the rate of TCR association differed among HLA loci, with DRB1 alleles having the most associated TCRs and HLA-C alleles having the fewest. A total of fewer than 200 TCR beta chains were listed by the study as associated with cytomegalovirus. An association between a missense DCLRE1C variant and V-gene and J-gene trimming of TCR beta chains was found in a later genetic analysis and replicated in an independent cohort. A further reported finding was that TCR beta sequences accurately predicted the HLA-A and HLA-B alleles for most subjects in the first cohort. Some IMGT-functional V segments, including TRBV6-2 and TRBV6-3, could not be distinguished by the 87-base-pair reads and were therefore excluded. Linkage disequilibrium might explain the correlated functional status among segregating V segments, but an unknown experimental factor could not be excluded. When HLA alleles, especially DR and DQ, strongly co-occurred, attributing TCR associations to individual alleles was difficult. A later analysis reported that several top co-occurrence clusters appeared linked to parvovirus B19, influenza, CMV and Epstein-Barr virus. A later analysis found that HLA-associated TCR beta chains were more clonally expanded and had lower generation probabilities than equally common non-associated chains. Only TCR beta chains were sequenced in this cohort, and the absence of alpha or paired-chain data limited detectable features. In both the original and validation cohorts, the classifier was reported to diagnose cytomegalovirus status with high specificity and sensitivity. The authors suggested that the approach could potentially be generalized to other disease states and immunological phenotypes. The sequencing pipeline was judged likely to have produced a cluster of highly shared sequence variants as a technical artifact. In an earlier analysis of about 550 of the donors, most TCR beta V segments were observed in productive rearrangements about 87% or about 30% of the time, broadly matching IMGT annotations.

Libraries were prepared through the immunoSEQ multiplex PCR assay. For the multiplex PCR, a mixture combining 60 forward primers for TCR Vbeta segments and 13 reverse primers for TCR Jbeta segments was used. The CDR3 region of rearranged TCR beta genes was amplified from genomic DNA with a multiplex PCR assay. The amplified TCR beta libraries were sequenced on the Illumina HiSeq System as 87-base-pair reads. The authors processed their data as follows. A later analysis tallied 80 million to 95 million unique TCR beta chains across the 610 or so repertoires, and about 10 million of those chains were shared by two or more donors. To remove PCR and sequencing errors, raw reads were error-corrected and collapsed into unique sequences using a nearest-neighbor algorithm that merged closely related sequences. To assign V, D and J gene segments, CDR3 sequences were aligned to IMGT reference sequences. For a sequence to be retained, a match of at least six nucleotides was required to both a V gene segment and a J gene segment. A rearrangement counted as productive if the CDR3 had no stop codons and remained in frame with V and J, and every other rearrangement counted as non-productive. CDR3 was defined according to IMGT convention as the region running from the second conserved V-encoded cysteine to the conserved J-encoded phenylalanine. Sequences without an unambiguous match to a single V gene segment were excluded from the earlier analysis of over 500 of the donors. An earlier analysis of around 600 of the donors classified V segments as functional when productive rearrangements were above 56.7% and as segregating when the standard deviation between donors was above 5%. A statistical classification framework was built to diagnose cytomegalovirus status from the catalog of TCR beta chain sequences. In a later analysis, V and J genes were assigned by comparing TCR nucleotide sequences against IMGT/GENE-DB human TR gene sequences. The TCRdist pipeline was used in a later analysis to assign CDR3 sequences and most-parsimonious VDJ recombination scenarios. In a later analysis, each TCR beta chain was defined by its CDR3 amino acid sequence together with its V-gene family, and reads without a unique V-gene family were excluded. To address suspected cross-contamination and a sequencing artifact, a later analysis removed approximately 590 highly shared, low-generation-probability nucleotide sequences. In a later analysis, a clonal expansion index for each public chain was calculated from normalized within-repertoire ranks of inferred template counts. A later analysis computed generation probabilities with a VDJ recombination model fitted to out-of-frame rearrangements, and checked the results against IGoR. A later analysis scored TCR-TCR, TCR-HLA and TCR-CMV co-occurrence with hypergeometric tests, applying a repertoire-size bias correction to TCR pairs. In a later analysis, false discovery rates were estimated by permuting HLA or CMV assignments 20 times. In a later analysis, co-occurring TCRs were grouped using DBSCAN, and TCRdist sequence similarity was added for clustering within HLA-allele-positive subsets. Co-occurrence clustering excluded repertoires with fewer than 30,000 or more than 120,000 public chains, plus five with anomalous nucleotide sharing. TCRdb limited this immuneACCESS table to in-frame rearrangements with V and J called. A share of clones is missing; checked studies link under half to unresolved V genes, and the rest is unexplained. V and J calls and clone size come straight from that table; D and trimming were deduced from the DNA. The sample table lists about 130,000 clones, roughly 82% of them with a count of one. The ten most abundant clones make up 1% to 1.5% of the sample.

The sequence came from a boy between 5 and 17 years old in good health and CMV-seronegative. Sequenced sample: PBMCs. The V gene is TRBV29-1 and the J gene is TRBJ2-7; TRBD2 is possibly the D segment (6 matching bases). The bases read TGCAGCGTTGTGGGGGGAGAAGGGACCGAGTCCTACGAGCAGTACTTC. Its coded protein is CSVVGGEGTESYEQYF.